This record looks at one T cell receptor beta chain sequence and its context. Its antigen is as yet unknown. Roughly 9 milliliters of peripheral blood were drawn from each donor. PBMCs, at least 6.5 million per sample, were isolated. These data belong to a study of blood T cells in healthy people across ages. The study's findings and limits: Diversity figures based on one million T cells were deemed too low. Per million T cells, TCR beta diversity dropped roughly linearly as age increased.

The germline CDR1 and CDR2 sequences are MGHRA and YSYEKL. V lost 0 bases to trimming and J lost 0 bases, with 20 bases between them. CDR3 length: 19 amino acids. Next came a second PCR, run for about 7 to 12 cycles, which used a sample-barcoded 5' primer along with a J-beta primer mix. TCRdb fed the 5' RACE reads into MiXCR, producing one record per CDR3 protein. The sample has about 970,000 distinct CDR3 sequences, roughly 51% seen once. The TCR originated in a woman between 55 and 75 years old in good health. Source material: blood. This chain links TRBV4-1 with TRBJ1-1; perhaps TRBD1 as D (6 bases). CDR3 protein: CASSQDPLGARTMNTEAFF. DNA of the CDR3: TGCGCCAGCAGCCAAGATCCGTTGGGGGCCAGGACCATGAACACTGAAGCTTTCTTT.